The T cell receptor (beta chain) under discussion was sequenced for a study of CD8+ T cells in alopecia areata. The germline gives CDR1 MNHEY, CDR2 SMNVEV (reference sequence). The CDR3 extends over 12 amino acids. V was shortened by 10 bases and J by 6 bases, with 12 bases between the two germline ends. General observations from the study: Lesional scalp, notably in alopecia totalis/universalis, had clonality above that of normal scalp.

As concerns this clone: Its antigen remains unidentified.

RNA was extracted and reverse transcribed into cDNA as the sequencing template. Profiling relied on immunoSEQ multiplex PCR, and the TCRdb table lists in-frame clones only, not all of them. The profile shows about 140,000 clones, roughly 80% of them singletons. Treatment: oral pan-JAK inhibitor, 5-10 mg twice daily. The V gene is TRBV27, the J gene TRBJ2-2; D is uncertain. The sequence derives from a human donor with alopecia areata. The sequenced sample was CD8+ T cells sorted from blood, obtained at week 4, from a patient treated with tofacitinib. CDR3 in amino acids: CATRGVAGELFF. In nucleotides, the CDR3 is TGTGCCACCCGTGGGGTTGCCGGGGAGCTGTTTTTT.